The rows below give T cell receptor beta chains drawn from one sample of a study of response to subunit inactivated influenza vaccine. MiXCR, applied by TCRdb to the RT-PCR reads, yields one record per CDR3 protein. Of about 800,000 distinct CDR3 sequences in the sample, 21% were seen once. The sample was PBMCs from blood, taken roughly 5 days after vaccination. These receptors were collected from a man aged 50-60 years who received an inactivated influenza vaccine. The CDR3 runs from the conserved cysteine through the conserved F or W. A row's size may be missing; if present it is once, few, many or a size class.

abundance: .
len: 15
v_gene: TRBV18
CDR3aa: CASSPPRAGGHEQYF

abundance: .
len: 15
v_gene: TRBV6-1
CDR3aa: CASRQGALGSNEQFF

abundance: .
len: 12
v_gene: TRBV6-5
CDR3aa: CASSYRQGEAFF

abundance: few
len: 18
v_gene: TRBV27
CDR3aa: CASSLWSSGGTAYNEQFF

abundance: few
len: 14
v_gene: TRBV12-3/TRBV12-4
CDR3aa: CASFGAGGRNEQFF

abundance: .
len: 13
v_gene: TRBV4-3
CDR3aa: CASSIQPNTEAFF

abundance: few
len: 17
v_gene: TRBV13
CDR3aa: CASSPAPLELGTDTQYF

abundance: few
len: 15
v_gene: TRBV4-3
CDR3aa: CASSQDLQEGETQYF

abundance: many
len: 16
v_gene: TRBV12-3/TRBV12-4
CDR3aa: CASSPTGTSSTDTQYF

abundance: .
len: 17
v_gene: TRBV28
CDR3aa: CASSFEVGAPGANVLTF

abundance: .
len: 16
v_gene: TRBV27
CDR3aa: CASTRDRGSNTGELFF

abundance: .
len: 16
v_gene: TRBV7-6
CDR3aa: CASSPSRTGGSYEQYF

abundance: .
len: 12
v_gene: TRBV18
CDR3aa: CASSPTGAEQFF

abundance: .
len: 14
v_gene: TRBV12-3/TRBV12-4
CDR3aa: CASSLMQGANGYTF

abundance: .
len: 14
v_gene: TRBV12-3/TRBV12-4
CDR3aa: CASSRTGKEYEQYF

abundance: .
len: 17
v_gene: TRBV10-3
CDR3aa: CAISESIAGGTSYEQYF

abundance: .
len: 15
v_gene: TRBV4-3
CDR3aa: CASTTLAGANNEQFF

abundance: .
len: 15
v_gene: TRBV12-3/TRBV12-4
CDR3aa: CASRETGPSSYEQYF

abundance: .
len: 13
v_gene: TRBV29-1
CDR3aa: CSGLHPGGNIQYF

abundance: many
len: 15
v_gene: TRBV12-3/TRBV12-4
CDR3aa: CASRSDRVVASPLHF

abundance: .
len: 14
v_gene: TRBV24-1
CDR3aa: CATSDGQSDQPQHF

abundance: .
len: 14
v_gene: TRBV5-1
CDR3aa: CASSSLQGGYGYTF

abundance: few
len: 14
v_gene: TRBV9
CDR3aa: CASSVFPGEETQYF

abundance: .
len: 17
v_gene: TRBV4-2
CDR3aa: CASSHSGQGGNTGELFF

abundance: .
len: 15
v_gene: TRBV5-4
CDR3aa: CASSLDPGTNSPLHF

abundance: few
len: 14
v_gene: TRBV12-3/TRBV12-4
CDR3aa: CASSPQWGNQPQHF

abundance: many
len: 15
v_gene: TRBV29-1
CDR3aa: CSVERDGLGTDTQYF

abundance: few
len: 16
v_gene: TRBV20-1
CDR3aa: CSANRRLGGGTDTQYF

abundance: many
len: 20
v_gene: TRBV7-2
CDR3aa: CASSFSLAGAPTSSYNEQFF

abundance: .
len: 12
v_gene: TRBV27
CDR3aa: CASRHITGELFF

abundance: .
len: 13
v_gene: TRBV20-1
CDR3aa: CSARSQNSYEQYF

abundance: few
len: 18
v_gene: TRBV25-1
CDR3aa: CASGRTWGAGGRGDEQFF

abundance: .
len: 15
v_gene: TRBV14
CDR3aa: CASSQESADTYEQYF

abundance: many
len: 15
v_gene: TRBV28
CDR3aa: CASSRYRGSNQPQHF

abundance: .
len: 16
v_gene: TRBV28
CDR3aa: CASSLFVFGEGTEAFF

abundance: .
len: 14
v_gene: TRBV6-2/TRBV6-3
CDR3aa: CASSYGAAWTEAFF

abundance: once
len: 15
v_gene: TRBV2
CDR3aa: CASRLPGTDNSPLHF

abundance: .
len: 14
v_gene: TRBV10-3
CDR3aa: CAISNDREVQPQHF

abundance: .
len: 14
v_gene: TRBV14
CDR3aa: CASSQDSNHEKLFF